At least ten counts were recorded for the clone carrying this T cell receptor (beta chain). Its antigen is undetermined. This entry comes from a study of CD8+CD57+ T cells in acquired aplastic anemia. General study points: In common between the patients and the controls were more than 25 CD8+ CDR3 sequences. Levels of CD8+ Simpson's diversity were not significantly distinct in patients versus controls.

Trimming stripped 5 bases from V and 3 bases from J, with 8 bases between. CDR3 length: 12 amino acids. Looked up from germline, CDR1 is MNHNS and CDR2 is SASEGT. Both TCR beta VDJ combination and CDR3 sequence profiling were carried out. Genomic DNA was the template for this profiling. TCRdb recomputed calls from the reads with MiXCR, one row per CDR3 protein. The data hold roughly 170,000 distinct CDR3 sequences, with approximately 48% observed a single time. For sequencing, patients were chosen who had shown expansion of CD8+CD57+ cells by flow cytometry. Every patient was diagnosed with severe acquired aplastic anemia. Sampling of blood occurred while the patients had still received no therapy.

V usage is TRBV6-1 and J usage is TRBJ2-7; possibly TRBD1 for D (5 bases). The source is a human donor with aplastic anemia. The sample taken for sequencing was sorted CD4+, CD8+, or CD8+CD57+ T cells (not recorded which) from PBMCs. This CDR3 is CASSLQVYEQYF. The CDR3 coding sequence is TGTGCCAGCAGTCTACAGGTCTACGAGCAGTACTTC.